The 26 T cell receptor beta chains in this list originate from one sample, sequenced in a study of low-dose radiotherapy and immunotherapy resistance in tumors. Gene-specific TRAV and TRBV primers were used for first-strand cDNA, covering alpha and beta chains. Amplification, which lasted 15 to 20 PCR cycles, used a constant-region primer and V-primer adapter to amplify TCRs. TCRdb re-analysed the reads in MiXCR, keeping a single row per CDR3 protein. This sample has more than 85,000 distinct CDR3 sequences, with roughly a tenth found just once. Time point here: before trial treatment. Sequenced here: PBMCs, sampled before treatment. These receptors came from a male donor with prostate cancer.

This clonotype was seen many times. V is TRBV6-5 and J is TRBJ1-2, with D maybe TRBD1 (5 bases). The germline V gene has CDR1 MNHEY and CDR2 SVGAGI. V was trimmed by 6 bases and J by 0 bases, leaving 14 bases between them. The CDR3 has 15 amino acids. Here the CDR3 reads CASSSWDSSNYGYTF. In DNA form, the CDR3 reads TGTGCCAGCAGCTCCTGGGACTCCTCTAACTATGGCTACACCTTC.

This clonotype was detected many times. V usage is TRBV19 and J usage is TRBJ2-1; 11 bases agree with TRBD1. Trimming removed 5 bases from V and 3 bases from J; junction bases left unmatched: 9. The CDR3 has 17 amino acids. Germline V gene lookup returns CDR1 LNHDA and CDR2 SQIVND (reference sequence). Here the CDR3 reads CASSRQGGTGGYNEQFF. The CDR3 DNA follows: TGTGCCAGTAGTCGACAAGGAGGGACAGGGGGCTACAATGAGCAGTTCTTC.

This clonotype was recorded at least ten times. This sequence joins TRBV29-1 and TRBJ2-1, with 7 bases matching TRBD1. The CDR3 has 14 residues. With V trimmed by 5 bases and J by 4 bases, 8 bases remained unmatched. CDR1 and CDR2 from the germline V gene are SQVTM and ANQGSEA. The CDR3, as DNA: TGCAGCGTTAACCCCGGGACAGTATACAATGAGCAGTTCTTC. It yields the protein CSVNPGTVYNEQFF.

This clonotype was recorded at least ten times. This sequence joins TRBV7-2 and TRBJ2-1; TRBD2 agrees at 11 bases. The CDR3 is made up of 18 amino acids. Germline CDR1 reads SGHTA; CDR2 reads FQGNSA. Unmatched junction bases numbered 16, after V lost 3 bases and J lost 9 bases. CDR3 protein: CASSFGTLAGGGWREQFF. CDR3 bases: TGTGCCAGCAGCTTCGGGACCCTAGCGGGAGGCGGCTGGCGTGAGCAGTTCTTC.

This clonotype was detected many times. This chain connects TRBV20-1 to TRBJ2-7, with TRBD2 matching over 7 bases. This CDR3 has 13 amino acids. J lost 2 bases, V lost 6 bases, and 7 bases had no gene match. Germline V gene data show CDR1 as DFQATT and CDR2 as SNEGSKA (reference sequence). The CDR3 nucleotides are TGCAGTGCGCGGGGGATAGAGGCCTACGAGCAGTACTTC. Amino acid sequence: CSARGIEAYEQYF.

This clonotype occurred many times. The chain carries TRBV2 and TRBJ2-7, with D perhaps being TRBD1 or TRBD2 (5 bases each). The length of the CDR3 is 15 residues. The V gene's germline CDR1 is SNHLY and CDR2 FYNNEI. V was cut by 3 bases and J by 3 bases, with 15 bases left in between. For the CDR3, the DNA is TGTGCCAGCAGTGAGTTTGGGGGACGGGGCTACGAGCAGTACTTC. It encodes CASSEFGGRGYEQYF.

Ten or more counts support this clonotype. The rearrangement joins TRBV20-1 to TRBJ2-3; TRBD2 matches at 8 bases. The germline gives CDR1 DFQATT, CDR2 SNEGSKA (reference sequence). CDR3 size: 15 residues. The junction had 9 bases not matched to a gene; V was cut back by 2 bases and J by 5 bases. The DNA of the CDR3 is TGCAGTGCTAGACGAACGAGCGGGAGTAGAGATACGCAGTATTTT. Protein: CSARRTSGSRDTQYF.

This clonotype appeared many times. This sequence joins TRBV14 and TRBJ2-7, with D possibly TRBD1 on 6 matching bases. Trimming took off 4 bases at V and 5 bases at J, with 12 bases between the two ends. The germline V gene encodes CDR1 SGHDN and CDR2 FVKESK. The CDR3 runs to 13 residues. The CDR3 DNA reads TGTGCCAGCAGCCCTAGGACAGTTAACGAGCAGTACTTC. It is translated as CASSPRTVNEQYF.

This clonotype was found a few times. The chain carries TRBV5-1 and TRBJ2-1; 7 nucleotides line up with TRBD2. With V trimmed by 4 bases and J by 5 bases, 6 bases remained unmatched. This CDR3 contains 14 residues. Germline assignment: CDR1 SGHRS and CDR2 YFSETQ. DNA for the CDR3: TGCGCCAGCAGCGGCGGGACTAATAACAATGAGCAGTTCTTC. This gives the protein CASSGGTNNNEQFF.

As regards this clonotype: With only one base between it and a far larger clone, this is likely a read error. CDR3 coding DNA: TGTGCCAGCAGTTTACATAAAGGGACAGGGGGCGGGGAGACCCAGTACTTC. Translation gives CASSLHKGTGGGETQYF. The chain combines TRBV27 with TRBJ2-5; 12 nucleotides match TRBD1. Germline values: CDR1 MNHEY, CDR2 SMNVEV (reference sequence). The CDR3 loop spans 17 amino acids. J was trimmed by 5 bases and V by 2 bases; bases with no gene match: 9.

This sequence joins TRBV19 and TRBJ1-5, with D possibly matching TRBD1 (6 bases). Germline V lookup: CDR1 LNHDA, CDR2 SQIVND (reference sequence). The CDR3 consists of 16 residues. V was clipped by 6 bases and J by 5 bases, with 20 bases between them. Written as DNA, the CDR3 is TGTGCCAGTAGGACCTTCGGGACAACTTTCGATCAGCCCCAGCATTTT. Protein: CASRTFGTTFDQPQHF. Full variable domain (missing parts from reference TRBV19 and TRBJ1-5): DGGITQSPKYLFRKEGQNVTLSCEQNLNHDAMYWYRQDPGQGLRLIYYSQIVNDFQKGDIAEGYSVSREKKESFPLTVTSAQKNPTAFYLCASRTFGTTFDQPQHFGDGTRLSIL.

This clonotype was detected many times. This chain uses TRBV30 with TRBJ2-7; perhaps TRBD1 as D (5 bases). This CDR3 has 14 amino acids. V was trimmed by 0 bases and J by 2 bases, leaving 11 bases between them. Germline V gene data show CDR1 as GTSNPN and CDR2 as SVGIG (reference sequence). CDR3 sequence (DNA): TGTGCCTGGAGTGTATCTCGGACAACCTACGAGCAGTACTTC. This codes for CAWSVSRTTYEQYF.

This clonotype was counted many times. This sequence joins TRBV5-5 and TRBJ2-7; TRBD2 aligns across 8 bases. Trimming at V came to 4 bases and at J to 2 bases, leaving 14 bases not matched to a gene. Per the germline V gene, CDR1 is SGHKS and CDR2 is YYEKEE (reference sequence). The CDR3 runs to 17 residues. CDR3 loop: CASSPRGAGGLPYEQYF. The CDR3 DNA follows: TGTGCCAGCAGCCCGAGGGGGGCGGGAGGCCTCCCCTACGAGCAGTACTTC.

The table lists this clonotype with many counts. This chain uses TRBV7-8 with TRBJ2-5; the match to TRBD2 covers 11 bases. CDR3 length: 17 residues. V lost 5 bases and J lost 2; bases outside the gene matches: 10. The germline CDR1 and CDR2 sequences are SGHVS and FQNEAQ. The CDR3 region is CASSPMRLAGGQETQYF. For the CDR3, the DNA is TGTGCCAGCAGCCCTATGCGGCTAGCGGGAGGTCAAGAGACCCAGTACTTC. Variable domain in full (rest from reference TRBV7-8 and TRBJ2-5): GAGVSQSPRYKVAKRGQDVALRCDPISGHVSLFWYQQALGQGPEFLTYFQNEAQLDKSGLPSDRFFAERPEGSVSTLKIQRTQQEDSAVYLCASSPMRLAGGQETQYFGPGTRLLVL.

Many counts were recorded for this clonotype. This rearrangement joins TRBV5-1 to TRBJ1-5, with 9 bases that match TRBD1. Trimming took 3 bases from V and 4 from J; bases not matched to a gene: 5. From germline, CDR1 is SGHRS and CDR2 YFSETQ. The CDR3 is 15 amino acids. CDR3 coding DNA: TGCGCCAGCAGCTGGACAGGGGACTGGAATCAGCCCCAGCATTTT. Amino acids: CASSWTGDWNQPQHF.

This clonotype has a count of ten or more. Written as DNA, the CDR3 is TGTGCCAGCAGCCTACCCGGGACAGGTTCTGGGCAGCCCCAGCATTTT. As protein: CASSLPGTGSGQPQHF. The chain is built from TRBV6-2 or TRBV6-3 and TRBJ1-5; 8 positions match TRBD1. The germline V gene has CDR1 MNHEY and CDR2 SVGEGT. Unmatched junction bases numbered 14, after V lost 6 bases and J lost 7 bases. CDR3 length equals 16 residues.

This clonotype was detected ten times or more. V gene TRBV28 combines with J gene TRBJ2-5; 8 nucleotides line up with TRBD2. Germline CDR1 and CDR2: MDHEN and SYDVKM. Germline trimming cut 3 bases from V and 1 base from J; bases unmatched to any gene: 4. CDR3 size: 15 residues. DNA for the CDR3: TGTGCCAGCAGTTTCAAAGGACTAGCCCAAGAGACCCAGTACTTC. This encodes CASSFKGLAQETQYF.

This clonotype was seen ten or more times. The rearrangement uses TRBV10-3 and TRBJ2-1; 8 bases are shared with TRBD1. J was trimmed by 0 bases and V by 8 bases; bases with no gene match: 3. Germline V gene lookup returns CDR1 ENHRY and CDR2 SYGVKD. The CDR3 consists of 14 residues. CDR3 coding DNA: TGTGCCATCCGACAGGGGCTCTCCTACAATGAGCAGTTCTTC. It yields the protein CAIRQGLSYNEQFF.

This chain connects TRBV4-2 to TRBJ2-1, with 8 bases aligning to TRBD2. V trimming: 2 bases; J trimming: 8 bases; junction bases outside the gene matches: 11. There are 16 residues in the CDR3. The germline V gene has CDR1 LGHNA and CDR2 YNFKEQ. The CDR3 is CASSQPVGLATDEQFF. The CDR3 DNA reads TGTGCCAGCAGCCAACCTGTCGGACTAGCTACGGATGAGCAGTTCTTC.

Regarding this clonotype: One base separates it from a far larger clone, so it is likely a read error. The rearrangement uses TRBV13 and TRBJ2-5; tentatively, D is TRBD1 or TRBD2 (5 bases each). Germline loops: CDR1 PRHDT, CDR2 FYEKMQ (reference sequence). The CDR3 is 15 amino acids. In DNA form, the CDR3 reads TGTGCCAGCACTTCGACTCTCACTAGGGGAGAGACCCTGTACTTC. Protein product: CASTSTLTRGETLYF.

This rearrangement joins TRBV27 to TRBJ2-1; 9 bases align to TRBD2. With V trimmed by 5 bases and J by 2 bases, 1 base remained unmatched. The CDR3 runs to 14 residues. The germline gives CDR1 MNHEY, CDR2 SMNVEV (reference sequence). In DNA, the CDR3 is TGTGCCAGCAGTATAGCGGGAGCCTACAATGAGCAGTTCTTC. This gives the protein CASSIAGAYNEQFF.

J is TRBJ2-5 and V is TRBV7-2, with 8 bases fitting TRBD1. Trimming removed 5 bases from V and 0 bases from J; junction bases left unmatched: 8. CDR1 SGHTA and CDR2 FQGNSA come from the germline V gene. This CDR3 comprises 16 residues. The CDR3 DNA is TGTGCCAGCAGCCCTCGTGGACAGGGTTACCAAGAGACCCAGTACTTC. The encoded protein is CASSPRGQGYQETQYF. Based on the CDR3 plus reference TRBV7-2 and TRBJ2-5, the full variable domain is GAGVSQSPSNKVTEKGKDVELRCDPISGHTALYWYRQSLGQGLEFLIYFQGNSAPDKSGLPSDRFSAERTGGSVSTLTIQRTQQEDSAVYLCASSPRGQGYQETQYFGPGTRLLVL.

This clonotype was recorded at least ten times. This chain links TRBV30 with TRBJ2-2; either TRBD1 or TRBD2 may supply D (5 bases each). The CDR3 contains 15 residues. The V gene lost 4 bases and the J gene lost 1 base, with 13 bases spanning the gap. The germline gives CDR1 GTSNPN, CDR2 SVGIG (reference sequence). The chain's CDR3 is CAWTTGTGNTGELFF. The CDR3 DNA is TGTGCCTGGACAACCGGGACGGGGAACACCGGGGAGCTGTTTTTT.

This clonotype was seen many times. This chain uses TRBV20-1 with TRBJ2-1; 14 bases match TRBD2. The germline V gene encodes CDR1 DFQATT and CDR2 SNEGSKA (reference sequence). Losses at the gene ends were 0 bases for V and 8 bases for J; bases not matched to a gene: 6. CDR3 size: 16 residues. CDR3 sequence (DNA): TGCAGTGCTAGAGACGGGACTAGCGGGAGTAAGGATGAGCAGTTCTTC. Amino acid sequence: CSARDGTSGSKDEQFF.

This clonotype was found many times. This chain links TRBV24-1 with TRBJ2-6, with D tentatively TRBD1 (6 bases). Trimming removed 3 bases from V and 0 bases from J, with 20 bases in between. This CDR3 has 20 residues. Germline V gene data show CDR1 as KGHDR and CDR2 as SFDVKD. The CDR3 nucleotides are TGTGCCACCAGTGATCGAAACCCTACAGGGTCCCTCTCTGGGGCCAACGTCCTGACTTTC. This sequence encodes CATSDRNPTGSLSGANVLTF.

Ten or more counts support this clonotype. The J gene is TRBJ2-5, the V gene TRBV7-6; D tentatively reads TRBD1 or TRBD2 (5 bases each). Germline CDR1 reads SGHVS; CDR2 reads FNYEAQ. The CDR3 extends over 14 amino acids. CDR3 in DNA: TGTGCTTGTTCGATCGGGGCAGCCGGAGAGACCCAGTACTTC. Translating gives CACSIGAAGETQYF.